Sequencing of this T cell receptor beta chain was carried out in a study of T cells in Graves' hyperthyroidism and ophthalmopathy. CDR1 LNHDA and CDR2 SQIVND come from the germline V gene (reference sequence). CDR3 size: 16 residues. V lost 7 bases to trimming and J lost 6 bases; unmatched junction nucleotides: 13. From RNA transcripts, TCR beta CDR3 regions were amplified. First-round RT-PCR with HTBI primers amplified the TCR CDR3 region. Each CDR3 protein gets one entry after TCRdb re-called the multiplex PCR reads with MiXCR. The sample has 300,000 to 350,000 distinct CDR3 sequences, 15% to 20% seen once.

Sequenced: blood. This sequence joins TRBV19 and TRBJ1-5, with 9 bases identical to TRBD1. The receptor was derived from a woman in her 40s with Graves' ophthalmopathy. CDR3 residues: CASISLQGAGGQPQHF. For the CDR3, the DNA is TGTGCCAGTATATCGCTACAGGGGGCGGGAGGTCAGCCCCAGCATTTT.